Below, one T cell receptor (beta chain) is given with its context. This entry comes from a study of blood T cell repertoires in COVID-19. Study-level information: Whether acute or convalescent, the COVID-19 samples came from the United States, Italy and Spain. T cells, B-cell-depleted T cells, or PBMCs supplied cDNA or gDNA.

As handled by the study authors: Nucleated cell counts were estimated from reference gene primer amplification. The protocol was immunoSEQ multiplex PCR, while the TCRdb copy is restricted to in-frame clones and leaves out a portion. The V and J calls and the clone size are those of that table, but D and trimming were determined from the DNA. The table has about 54,000 clones, around 84% seen once. This CDR3 region has 14 residues. Germline values: CDR1 LNHDA, CDR2 SQIVND (reference sequence). The V gene lost 1 base and the J gene lost 8 bases, with 12 bases spanning the gap. The sequence derives from a man aged 45 to 65 with acute or convalescent COVID-19. Sequenced input: peripheral blood. The chain recombines TRBV19 with TRBJ2-1, with a possible D match to TRBD2 (5 bases). The CDR3 DNA reads TGTGCCAGTAGTATAGCCCACGGGGTTGATGAGCAGTTCTTC. It specifies CASSIAHGVDEQFF.